This TCR beta chain derives from a study of blood T cells in healthy people across ages. As for this clonotype: What it binds is unknown.

Using a J-beta primer mix together with a sample-barcoded 5' primer, a second PCR was run for roughly 7 to 12 cycles. TCRdb redid the calling of the 5' RACE reads with MiXCR, one entry per CDR3 protein. This sample yields about 1.6 million distinct CDR3 sequences, of which almost 35% are seen a single time; approximately 11% belongs to the top ten. Caucasian, healthy and from Russia, the donors were aged between about 6 and 100. Germline V gives CDR1 LNHNV, CDR2 YYDKDF (reference sequence). The CDR3 sequence is 12 residues long. Overall study results and limits: Researchers said unsorted PBMCs prevented a conclusive naive versus antigen-experienced comparison. There were more naive CD4+ cells and higher diversity in long-lived donors than in aged donors.

Sequenced input: blood. The chain employs TRBV15 and TRBJ2-4, with D possibly called TRBD1 or TRBD2 (5 bases each). Near its end, the DNA agrees better with TRBJ2-7, so the J call may be wrong. The sequence came from a young woman in good health. The CDR3 DNA reads TGTGCCACCAGCAGGGGGGATCACGAGCAGTACTTC. Amino acid sequence: CATSRGDHEQYF.